This TCR beta chain came from a study of blood T cell repertoires in COVID-19. Method: immunoSEQ multiplex PCR; TCRdb's copy keeps in-frame clones and lacks some. The sample contains about 77,000 clones, about 73% of which appear only once. The TCR sequence derives from a man aged 55 to 70 with acute or convalescent COVID-19. Material: peripheral blood.

The CDR3 is CASSRRATDTQYF. The CDR3 DNA reads TGTGCCAGCAGTCGTCGAGCTACAGATACGCAGTATTTT. The chain combines TRBV6-6 with TRBJ2-3; no clear D. The CDR3 loop spans 13 amino acids. V lost 5 bases and J 3 bases, leaving 9 bases between the germline ends. The germline gives CDR1 MNHNY, CDR2 SVGAGI (reference sequence).